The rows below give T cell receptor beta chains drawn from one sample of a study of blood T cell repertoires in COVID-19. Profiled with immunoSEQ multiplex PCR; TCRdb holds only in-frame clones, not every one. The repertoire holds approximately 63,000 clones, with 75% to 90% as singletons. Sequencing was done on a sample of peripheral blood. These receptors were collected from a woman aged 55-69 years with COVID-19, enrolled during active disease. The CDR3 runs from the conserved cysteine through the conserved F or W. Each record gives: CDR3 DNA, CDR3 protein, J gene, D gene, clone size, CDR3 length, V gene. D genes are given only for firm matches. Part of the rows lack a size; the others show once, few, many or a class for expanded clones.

TGTGCCAGCAGAACAGGACAGGGAAGGGATCAGCCCCAGCATTTT CASRTGQGRDQPQHF TRBJ1-5 TRBD1 . 15 TRBV6-5
TGTGCCAGCAGCGGGGGGACTAGCGGGAGAAAATACAATGAGCAGTTCTTC CASSGGTSGRKYNEQFF TRBJ2-1 TRBD2 . 17 TRBV11-3
TGCGCCAGCAGCCGCTTAGGGGCAGGGCGGTATGATGAGCAGTTCTTC CASSRLGAGRYDEQFF TRBJ2-1 . . 16 TRBV4-1
TGTGCCAGCAGTGGGGGGGGAGAAGGCGAAAAACTGTTTTTT CASSGGGEGEKLFF TRBJ1-4 . . 14 TRBV2
TGTGCCAGCAGTTACTGGCTAGCGGGAGAGACCCAGTACTTC CASSYWLAGETQYF TRBJ2-5 TRBD2 . 14 TRBV6-2/TRBV6-3
TGTGCCAGCAATCCTCCGGGCCTGAAAACGGGAGAGCAGTACTTC CASNPPGLKTGEQYF TRBJ2-7 . once 15 TRBV11-3
TGTGCCAGCAGTTTAGGACTAGCGGAATACAATGAGCAGTTCTTC CASSLGLAEYNEQFF TRBJ2-1 TRBD2 . 15 TRBV6-5
TGTGCCAGCAGCTCCCCGGAGGCCTCCTACGAGCAGTACTTC CASSSPEASYEQYF TRBJ2-7 . few 14 TRBV7-9
TGTGCCAGCAGTTCAAGGGGAGCTTTCTTT CASSSRGAFF TRBJ1-1 . . 10 TRBV28
TGCGCCAGCAGCCGTCAGGGACTAGCGACTGAGCAGTTCTTC CASSRQGLATEQFF TRBJ2-1 TRBD2 once 14 TRBV4-3
TGTGCCAGCAGCTTGGCCGGCAGGGGAAGCGAGCAGTACTTC CASSLAGRGSEQYF TRBJ2-7 . . 14 TRBV5-4
TGTGCCAGCAGCGCCGGGACTAGCGGGAGGGAGGACAATGAGCAGTTCTTC CASSAGTSGREDNEQFF TRBJ2-1 TRBD2 . 17 TRBV11-2
TGTGCCAGCAGTTACTCGGCCGGGGGAGGCTATGGCTACACCTTC CASSYSAGGGYGYTF TRBJ1-2 . . 15 TRBV6-2/TRBV6-3
TGTGCCTGGAGGAAACAGGGGGCGGGCTACGAGCAGTACTTC CAWRKQGAGYEQYF TRBJ2-7 TRBD1 . 14 TRBV30
TGTGCCAGCAGCCCCCAGCGGGAGAAGGGAGAGACCCAGTACTTC CASSPQREKGETQYF TRBJ2-5 TRBD2 . 15 TRBV13
TGTGCCAGCAGCTTAGCAGACAGCCCCATCTACGAGCAGTACTTC CASSLADSPIYEQYF TRBJ2-7 . . 15 TRBV7-6
TGTGCCAGTAGTAATGGAATAGCGGGAGCAGATACGCAGTATTTT CASSNGIAGADTQYF TRBJ2-3 TRBD2 . 15 TRBV19
TGTGCCAGCAGTCCCACCTTTGCTAGACTCAAAAACATTCAGTACTTC CASSPTFARLKNIQYF TRBJ2-4 . . 16 TRBV28
TGTGCCAGCAGCGTAGGGCTGGCAGGGGGGACCTATGGCTACACCTTC CASSVGLAGGTYGYTF TRBJ1-2 TRBD1 . 16 TRBV9